Sequencing of this T cell receptor (beta chain) was carried out in a study of beta chain features in type 1 diabetes. Looking at the study overall: The number of sorted cells examined across all samples was 107,917,701. General study findings and limits: In cDNA sequencing, cells with high TCR expression could be over-represented. VDJ junctions from patients with type 1 diabetes contained fewer insertions and more deletions. Among all four CD4+ subsets, Type 1 diabetes patients had TCRB CDR3s that were moderately but significantly shorter.

Sequenced material consisted of expressed TCRB transcripts (all of the isolated RNA was reverse transcribed). TCRdb keeps only in-frame clones here, not all; method: immunoSEQ multiplex PCR. The table has hundreds of thousands of clones, around 15% seen once; the top ten hold under 0.095%. Of note for this clone: Its specificity is unknown.

Germline loops: CDR1 KGHSH, CDR2 LQKENI. V shed 3 bases and J 3 bases; nucleotides not matched to a gene: 4. The CDR3 totals 15 residues. Sequencing used naive CD4+ T cells from blood. The rearrangement uses TRBV18 and TRBJ2-7; 11 positions match TRBD2. The TCR was taken from a man aged 18 to 30 in good health. The CDR3 protein is CASSPIAGGDYEQYF. In DNA form, the CDR3 reads TGTGCCAGCTCACCCATAGCGGGAGGGGACTACGAGCAGTACTTC. The entire variable domain, with the rest obtained from reference TRBV18 and TRBJ2-7, is as follows: NAGVMQNPRHLVRRRGQEARLRCSPMKGHSHVYWYRQLPEEGLKFMVYLQKENIIDESGMPKERFSAEFPKEGPSILRIQQVVRGDSAAYFCASSPIAGGDYEQYFGPGTRLTVT.